This T cell receptor beta chain was retrieved from a study of T cells in narcolepsy listed by TCRdb under 2018. In the study overall: Healthy control donors were enrolled in the study alongside patients who had narcolepsy type 1 or type 2 (NT1, NT2). Autoreactive T cells targeting hypocretin neuron self-antigens (hypocretin, TRIB2) were sought in narcolepsy patients, and TCR Vbeta sequencing was used to track clonotypes in blood and CSF.

Study-wide findings and limitations: In plots comparing CSF and blood CD4+ T cell clonotypes from the same patient, HCRT-specific and TRIB2-specific autoreactive clonotypes were highlighted. According to the report, autoreactive clonotypes were detected serially in the blood of the same patients and of different patients, but not in healthy controls. No sequences matching autoreactive T cell clones were contained in some blood memory CD4+ repertoires from patients and controls. Numbers of sequenced blood memory CD4+ clonotypes were comparable, averaging approximately 42,000 in patients and about 30,000 in controls.

CDR1 MNHNY and CDR2 SVGAGI are derived from the germline V gene (reference sequence). Counted from cysteine to phenylalanine, this CDR3 has 14 amino acids. The DNA shown is the 42-base CDR3, in frame from base 1. Trimming takes 7 bases from V and 2 bases from J, and the germline ends sit 15 bases apart. For TCR Vbeta sequencing, memory CD4+ T cells were sorted ex vivo from the peripheral blood of narcolepsy patients and healthy controls. The protocol used for the library was the immunoSEQ multiplex PCR assay. TCRdb took this table from immuneACCESS and kept in-frame rearrangements with V and J called. Such tables lack part of the clones; where checked against another copy, unresolved V genes explain under half of the gap, and the rest is unexplained. For this sample there are 25,000 to 30,000 clones; roughly 74% appear just once. The ten largest clones represent around 3.1% of the sample. In the case of this clone: Its antigen is currently not known. Base qualities are not at hand, and no much larger clone is one base apart.

The chain is encoded by TRBV6-6 joined to TRBJ2-7; the D gene is perhaps TRBD1, from 6 matching bases. The sequenced sample was CD45RA- memory CD4+ T cells from PBMCs. The cell subset or site label, read with the paper, signifies: memory T cells sorted ex vivo from peripheral blood. This TCR was sampled from a human donor with narcolepsy. The CDR3 in this case is CASTSTGYPYEQYF. The DNA reads as follows: TGTGCCAGCACTTCGACAGGATACCCCTACGAGCAGTACTTC.